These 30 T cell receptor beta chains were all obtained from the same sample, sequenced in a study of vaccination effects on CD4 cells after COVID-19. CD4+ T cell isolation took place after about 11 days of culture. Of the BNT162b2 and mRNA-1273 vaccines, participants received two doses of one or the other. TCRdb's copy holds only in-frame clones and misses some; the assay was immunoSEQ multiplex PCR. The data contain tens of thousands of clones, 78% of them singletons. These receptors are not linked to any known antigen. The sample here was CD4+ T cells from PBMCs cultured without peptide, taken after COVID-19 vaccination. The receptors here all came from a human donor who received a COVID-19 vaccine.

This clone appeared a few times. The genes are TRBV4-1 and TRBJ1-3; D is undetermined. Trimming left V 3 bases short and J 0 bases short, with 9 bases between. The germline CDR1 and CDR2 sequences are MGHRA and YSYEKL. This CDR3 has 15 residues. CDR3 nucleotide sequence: TGCGCCAGCAGCCATGGACCGATCTCTGGAAACACCATATATTTT. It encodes CASSHGPISGNTIYF.

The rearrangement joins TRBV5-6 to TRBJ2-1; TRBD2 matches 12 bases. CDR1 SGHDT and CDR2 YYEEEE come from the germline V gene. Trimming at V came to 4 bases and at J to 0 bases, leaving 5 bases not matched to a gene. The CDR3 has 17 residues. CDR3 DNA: TGTGCCAGCAGCGGCCCGGGACTAGCGGGCTCCTACAATGAGCAGTTCTTC. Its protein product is CASSGPGLAGSYNEQFF.

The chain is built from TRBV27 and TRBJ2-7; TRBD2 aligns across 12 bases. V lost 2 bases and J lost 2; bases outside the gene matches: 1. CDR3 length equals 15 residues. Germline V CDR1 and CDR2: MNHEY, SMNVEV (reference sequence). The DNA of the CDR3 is TGTGCCAGCAGTTTAAGACTAGCGGGAGCCTACGAGCAGTACTTC. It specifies CASSLRLAGAYEQYF.

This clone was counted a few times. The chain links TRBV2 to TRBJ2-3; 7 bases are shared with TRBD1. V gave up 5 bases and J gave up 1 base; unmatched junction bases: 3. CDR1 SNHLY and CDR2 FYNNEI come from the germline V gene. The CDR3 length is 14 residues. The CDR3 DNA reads TGTGCCAGCAGTCCTACAGGGGGCACAGATACGCAGTATTTT. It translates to CASSPTGGTDTQYF.

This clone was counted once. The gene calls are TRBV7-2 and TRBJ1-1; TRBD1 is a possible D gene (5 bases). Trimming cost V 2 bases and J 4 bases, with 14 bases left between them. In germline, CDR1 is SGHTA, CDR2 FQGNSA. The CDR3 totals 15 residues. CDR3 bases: TGTGCCAGCAGCTTATCTGCAGGGTACAGCACTGAAGCTTTCTTT. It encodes CASSLSAGYSTEAFF. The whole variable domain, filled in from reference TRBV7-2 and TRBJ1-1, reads GAGVSQSPSNKVTEKGKDVELRCDPISGHTALYWYRQSLGQGLEFLIYFQGNSAPDKSGLPSDRFSAERTGGSVSTLTIQRTQQEDSAVYLCASSLSAGYSTEAFFGQGTRLTVV.

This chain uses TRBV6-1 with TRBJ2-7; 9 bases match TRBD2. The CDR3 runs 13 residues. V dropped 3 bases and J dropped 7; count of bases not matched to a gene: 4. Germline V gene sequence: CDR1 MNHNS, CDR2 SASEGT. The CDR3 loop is CASSEGLAEEQYF. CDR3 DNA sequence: TGTGCCAGCAGTGAGGGACTAGCCGAGGAGCAGTACTTC.

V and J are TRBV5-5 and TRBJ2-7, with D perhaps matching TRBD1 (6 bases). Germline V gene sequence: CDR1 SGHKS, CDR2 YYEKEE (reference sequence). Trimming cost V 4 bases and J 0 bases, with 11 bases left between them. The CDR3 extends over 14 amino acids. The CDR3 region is CASSAGQFSYEQYF. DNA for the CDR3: TGTGCCAGCAGCGCCGGACAGTTCTCCTACGAGCAGTACTTC. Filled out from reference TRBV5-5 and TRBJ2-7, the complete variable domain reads DAGVTQSPTHLIKTRGQQVTLRCSPISGHKSVSWYQQVLGQGPQFIFQYYEKEERGRGNFPDRFSARQFPNYSSELNVNALLLGDSALYLCASSAGQFSYEQYFGPGTRLTVT.

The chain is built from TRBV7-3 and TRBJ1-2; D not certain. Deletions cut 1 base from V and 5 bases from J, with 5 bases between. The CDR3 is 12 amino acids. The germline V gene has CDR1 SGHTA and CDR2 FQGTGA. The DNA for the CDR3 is TGTGCCAGCAGCTTAAACGGGTATGGCTACACCTTC. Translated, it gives CASSLNGYGYTF. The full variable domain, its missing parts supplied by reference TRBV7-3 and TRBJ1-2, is GAGVSQTPSNKVTEKGKYVELRCDPISGHTALYWYRQSLGQGPEFLIYFQGTGAADDSGLPNDRFFAVRPEGSVSTLKIQRTERGDSAVYLCASSLNGYGYTFGSGTRLTVV.

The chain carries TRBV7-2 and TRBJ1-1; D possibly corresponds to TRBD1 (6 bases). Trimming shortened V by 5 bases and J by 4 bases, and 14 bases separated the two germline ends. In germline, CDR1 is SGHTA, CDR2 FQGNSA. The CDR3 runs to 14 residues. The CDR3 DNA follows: TGTGCCAGCAGCACACAGGGAAGAGCCACTGAAGCTTTCTTT. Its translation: CASSTQGRATEAFF.

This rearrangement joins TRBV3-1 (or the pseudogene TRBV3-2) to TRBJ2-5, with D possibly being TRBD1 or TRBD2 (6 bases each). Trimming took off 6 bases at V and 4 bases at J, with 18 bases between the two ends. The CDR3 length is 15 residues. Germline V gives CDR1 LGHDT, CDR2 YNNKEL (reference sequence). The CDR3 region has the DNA TGTGCCAGCAGTCCCCTAGGGGGGTTCGGAGAGACCCAGTACTTC. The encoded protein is CASSPLGGFGETQYF.

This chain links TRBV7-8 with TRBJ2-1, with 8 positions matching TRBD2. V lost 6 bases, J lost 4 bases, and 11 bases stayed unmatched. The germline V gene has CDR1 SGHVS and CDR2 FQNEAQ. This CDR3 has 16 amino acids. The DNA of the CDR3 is TGTGCCAGCAGTTCGGCGGGAGGATTTGTTTACAATGAGCAGTTCTTC. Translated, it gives CASSSAGGFVYNEQFF.

CDR3 nucleotides: TGTGCCAGCGATGGGCTAGCGGCGAATGAGCAGTTCTTC. Amino acid sequence: CASDGLAANEQFF. The rearrangement links TRBV6-5 to TRBJ2-1, with 7 bases aligning to TRBD2. Germline lookup yields CDR1 MNHEY and CDR2 SVGAGI. V lost 8 bases, J lost 7 bases, and 8 bases stayed unmatched. The CDR3 has 13 amino acids.

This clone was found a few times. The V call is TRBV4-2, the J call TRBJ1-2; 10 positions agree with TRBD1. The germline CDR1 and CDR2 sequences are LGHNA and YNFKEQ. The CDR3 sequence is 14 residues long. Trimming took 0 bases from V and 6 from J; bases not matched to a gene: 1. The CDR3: CASSQETGGNGYTF. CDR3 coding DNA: TGTGCCAGCAGCCAAGAGACAGGGGGCAATGGCTACACCTTC.

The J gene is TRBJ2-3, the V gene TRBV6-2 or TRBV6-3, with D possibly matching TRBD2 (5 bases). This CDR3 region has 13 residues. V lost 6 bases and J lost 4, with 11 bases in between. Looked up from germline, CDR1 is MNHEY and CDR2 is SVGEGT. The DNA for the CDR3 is TGTGCCAGCAGCCCTGGACTTCCAGATACGCAGTATTTT. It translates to CASSPGLPDTQYF.

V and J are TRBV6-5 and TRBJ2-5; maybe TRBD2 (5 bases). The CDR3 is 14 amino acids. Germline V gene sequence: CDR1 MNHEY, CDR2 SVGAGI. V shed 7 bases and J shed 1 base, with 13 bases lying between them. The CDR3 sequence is CASTYTGIQETQYF. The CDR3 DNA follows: TGTGCCAGCACCTATACCGGGATCCAAGAGACCCAGTACTTC.

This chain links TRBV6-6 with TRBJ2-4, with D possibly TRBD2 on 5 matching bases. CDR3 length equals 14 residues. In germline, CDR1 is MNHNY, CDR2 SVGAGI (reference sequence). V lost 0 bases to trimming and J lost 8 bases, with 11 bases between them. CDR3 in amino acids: CASSYSEGRDIQYF. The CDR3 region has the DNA TGTGCCAGCAGTTACTCCGAGGGAAGGGACATTCAGTACTTC.

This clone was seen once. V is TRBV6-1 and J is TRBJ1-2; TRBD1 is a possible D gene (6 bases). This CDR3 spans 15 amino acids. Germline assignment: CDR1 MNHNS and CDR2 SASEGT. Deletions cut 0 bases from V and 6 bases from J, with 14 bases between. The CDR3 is CASSEAGAGGNGYTF. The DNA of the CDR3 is TGTGCCAGCAGTGAAGCGGGGGCGGGGGGAAATGGCTACACCTTC.

CDR3 nucleotide sequence: TGCGCCAGCAGCTCCCTACAGGTCCGGGCCGGGGAGCTGTTTTTT. Encoded protein: CASSSLQVRAGELFF. V usage is TRBV5-1 and J usage is TRBJ2-2, with D possibly being TRBD1 (5 bases). Germline CDR1 is SGHRS and CDR2 is YFSETQ. V was shortened by 3 bases and J by 6 bases, with 15 bases between the two germline ends. This CDR3 has 15 residues. Supplemented by reference TRBV5-1 and TRBJ2-2, the full variable domain reads KAGVTQTPRYLIKTRGQQVTLSCSPISGHRSVSWYQQTPGQGLQFLFEYFSETQRNKGNFPGRFSGRQFSNSRSEMNVSTLELGDSALYLCASSSLQVRAGELFFGEGSRLTVL.

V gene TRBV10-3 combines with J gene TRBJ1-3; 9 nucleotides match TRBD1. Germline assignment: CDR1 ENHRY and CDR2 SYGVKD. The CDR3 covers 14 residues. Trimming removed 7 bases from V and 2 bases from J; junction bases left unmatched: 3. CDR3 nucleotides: TGTGCCATCATGGGACAGGGAGCTGGAAACACCATATATTTT. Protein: CAIMGQGAGNTIYF.

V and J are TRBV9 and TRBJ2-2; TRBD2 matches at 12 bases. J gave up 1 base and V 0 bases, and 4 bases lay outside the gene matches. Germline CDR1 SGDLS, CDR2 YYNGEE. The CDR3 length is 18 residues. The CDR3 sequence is CASSVGLAGGGNTGELFF. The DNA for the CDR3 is TGTGCCAGCAGCGTAGGTCTAGCGGGAGGGGGGAACACCGGGGAGCTGTTTTTT.

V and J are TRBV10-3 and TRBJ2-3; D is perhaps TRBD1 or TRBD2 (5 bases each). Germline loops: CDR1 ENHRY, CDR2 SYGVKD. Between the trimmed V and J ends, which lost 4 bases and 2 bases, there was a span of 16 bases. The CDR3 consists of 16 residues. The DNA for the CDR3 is TGTGCCATCAGTGGAACGGGACCCCAGGTCACAGATACGCAGTATTTT. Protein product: CAISGTGPQVTDTQYF.

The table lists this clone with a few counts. The CDR3 region is CASSINRSGANVLTF. CDR3 nucleotide sequence: TGTGCCAGTAGTATAAACCGCTCTGGGGCCAACGTCCTGACTTTC. The rearrangement joins TRBV19 to TRBJ2-6; D is unresolved. Germline assignment: CDR1 LNHDA and CDR2 SQIVND (reference sequence). The CDR3 loop spans 15 amino acids. V was cut by 2 bases and J by 0 bases, with 5 bases left in between.

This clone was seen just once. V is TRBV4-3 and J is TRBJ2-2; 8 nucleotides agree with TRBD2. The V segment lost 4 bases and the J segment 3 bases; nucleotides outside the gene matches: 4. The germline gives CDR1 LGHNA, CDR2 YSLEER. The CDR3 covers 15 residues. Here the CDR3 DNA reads TGCGCCAGCAGCCGACGAGCGGGGGACACCGGGGAGCTGTTTTTT. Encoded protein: CASSRRAGDTGELFF.

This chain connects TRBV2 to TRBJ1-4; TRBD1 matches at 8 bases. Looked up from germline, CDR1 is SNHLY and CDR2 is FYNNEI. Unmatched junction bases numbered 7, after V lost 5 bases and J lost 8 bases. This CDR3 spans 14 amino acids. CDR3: CASSFDRGGEKLFF. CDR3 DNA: TGTGCCAGCAGTTTTGACAGGGGCGGGGAAAAACTGTTTTTT.

CDR3 residues: CASSLGGSGAPRNEQFF. The CDR3 DNA reads as TGTGCCAGCAGCTTAGGGGGTTCCGGGGCACCTCGAAATGAGCAGTTCTTC. The J gene is TRBJ2-1, the V gene TRBV7-8; D is possibly TRBD1 or TRBD2 (5 bases each). This CDR3 region has 17 residues. Germline values: CDR1 SGHVS, CDR2 FQNEAQ. Trimming removed 1 base at V and 7 bases at J, with 20 bases between. The full variable domain, in which reference TRBV7-8 and TRBJ2-1 provide the parts outside the CDR3, is GAGVSQSPRYKVAKRGQDVALRCDPISGHVSLFWYQQALGQGPEFLTYFQNEAQLDKSGLPSDRFFAERPEGSVSTLKIQRTQQEDSAVYLCASSLGGSGAPRNEQFFGPGTRLTVL.

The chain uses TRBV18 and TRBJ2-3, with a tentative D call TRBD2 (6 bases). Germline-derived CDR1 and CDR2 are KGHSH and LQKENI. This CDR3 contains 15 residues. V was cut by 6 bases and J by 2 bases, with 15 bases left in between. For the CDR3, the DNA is TGTGCCAGCTCGGAGGACTACATTTTCACAGATACGCAGTATTTT. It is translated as CASSEDYIFTDTQYF.

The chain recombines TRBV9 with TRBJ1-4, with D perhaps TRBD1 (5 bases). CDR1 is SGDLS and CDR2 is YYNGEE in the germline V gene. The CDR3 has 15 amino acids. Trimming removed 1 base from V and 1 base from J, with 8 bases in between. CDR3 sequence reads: CASSVMGGTNEKLFF. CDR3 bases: TGTGCCAGCAGCGTAATGGGGGGAACTAATGAAAAACTGTTTTTT.

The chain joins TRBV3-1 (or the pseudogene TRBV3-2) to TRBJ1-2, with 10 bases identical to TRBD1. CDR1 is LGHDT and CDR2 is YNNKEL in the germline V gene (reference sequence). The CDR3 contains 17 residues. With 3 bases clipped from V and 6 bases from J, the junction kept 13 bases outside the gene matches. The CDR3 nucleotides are TGTGCCAGCAGCCAGGGGACAGGGGTGAACCTATCTGATGGCTACACCTTC. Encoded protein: CASSQGTGVNLSDGYTF.

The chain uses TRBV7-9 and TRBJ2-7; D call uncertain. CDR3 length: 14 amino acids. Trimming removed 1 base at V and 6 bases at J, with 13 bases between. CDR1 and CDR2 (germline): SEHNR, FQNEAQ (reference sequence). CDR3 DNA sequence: TGTGCCAGCAGCTTAGGAGCTGGGCTCTCCGAGCAGTACTTC. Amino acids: CASSLGAGLSEQYF.

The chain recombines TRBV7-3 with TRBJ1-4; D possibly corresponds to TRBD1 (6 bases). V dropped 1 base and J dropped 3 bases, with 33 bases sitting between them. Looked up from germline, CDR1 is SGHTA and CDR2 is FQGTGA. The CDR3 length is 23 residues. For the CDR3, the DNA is TGTGCCAGCAGCTTAATTATCCGGCGGACAGAGAAAGGGTTAACCTGCGCTAATGAAAAACTGTTTTTT. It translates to CASSLIIRRTEKGLTCANEKLFF.